The present T cell receptor (beta chain) was sequenced within a study of T-cell memory formation after mild COVID-19. Germline V gene lookup returns CDR1 SGHRS and CDR2 YFSETQ. The ends were cut back, 3 bases at V and 1 base at J, with 10 bases in the middle. The CDR3 runs to 14 residues. TCRdb re-derived calls from the 5' RACE reads in MiXCR, one entry per CDR3 protein. In the table there are more than 400,000 distinct CDR3 sequences, 18% of which are singletons. The rearrangement uses TRBV5-1 and TRBJ1-2; perhaps TRBD1 as D (5 bases). The TCR comes from an adult woman who had mild COVID-19 (a few samples of this study predate the infection). Cell type and time point are not known. Specimen: PBMCs or a T cell subset sorted from them (not recorded which). The CDR3 here is CASSSGGVNYGYTF. CDR3 sequence (DNA): TGCGCCAGCAGCTCTGGAGGGGTTAACTATGGCTACACCTTC. Full variable domain (missing parts from reference TRBV5-1 and TRBJ1-2): KAGVTQTPRYLIKTRGQQVTLSCSPISGHRSVSWYQQTPGQGLQFLFEYFSETQRNKGNFPGRFSGRQFSNSRSEMNVSTLELGDSALYLCASSSGGVNYGYTFGSGTRLTVV.